The 23 T cell receptor beta chains in this list originate from one sample, sequenced in a study of blood T cells in healthy people across ages. The use of a sample-barcoded 5' primer and a J-beta primer mix characterized a second PCR of roughly 6 to 12 cycles. TCRdb re-analysed the 5' RACE reads in MiXCR, keeping a single row per CDR3 protein. The sample lists over 700,000 distinct CDR3 sequences; about 53% were seen once. Sequencing was done on a sample of blood. Receptors originate from an older man in good health.

This chain uses TRBV6-4 with TRBJ2-3, with D possibly being TRBD1 or TRBD2 (5 bases each). CDR1 and CDR2 (germline): MRHNA, SNTAGT. This CDR3 has 17 amino acids. V was clipped by 7 bases and J by 14 bases, with 34 bases between them. The CDR3 DNA is TGTGCCAGCAACAGGACGGCCCCCTCTGAGGAGGCACGATACGCGTATTTT. It codes for CASNRTAPSEEARYAYF.

Concerning this clonotype itself: The junction does not match germline at one end; this may be a read error. This sequence joins TRBV6-1 and TRBJ2-3; 8 bases fit TRBD2. The germline V gene encodes CDR1 MNHNS and CDR2 SASEGT. This CDR3 spans 14 amino acids. The CDR3 protein is CAGSNSGSSRYAYF. CDR3 bases: TGTGCCGGCAGTAACAGCGGGAGTAGTAGATACGCGTATTTT.

The rearrangement uses TRBV28 and TRBJ2-3; TRBD2 matches 9 bases. Germline V CDR1 and CDR2: MDHEN, SYDVKM. The CDR3 totals 20 residues. J lost 5 bases, V lost 3 bases, and 21 bases had no gene match. CDR3 residues: CASSFHPIRSGRGVEDTQYF. The DNA for the CDR3 is TGTGCCAGCAGTTTCCATCCTATACGTAGCGGGAGAGGGGTGGAAGATACGCAGTATTTT.

The chain links TRBV5-1 to TRBJ2-7, with 8 bases matching TRBD2. CDR3 size: 14 residues. J was trimmed by 3 bases and V by 5 bases; bases with no gene match: 7. Germline lookup yields CDR1 SGHRS and CDR2 YFSETQ. The CDR3 DNA is TGCGCCAGCAGATTAGGACTAGCCCTCTACGAGCAGTACTTC. Translation: CASRLGLALYEQYF.

The chain employs TRBV28 and TRBJ1-6; no reliable D call. Trimming left V 5 bases short and J 9 bases short, with 8 bases between. Germline V lookup: CDR1 MDHEN, CDR2 SYDVKM. CDR3 length: 12 amino acids. The CDR3, as DNA: TGTGCCAGCAGTCTCTCCTCTTCACCCCTCCACTTT. Protein sequence: CASSLSSSPLHF. Filled out from reference TRBV28 and TRBJ1-6, the complete variable domain reads DVKVTQSSRYLVKRTGEKVFLECVQDMDHENMFWYRQDPGLGLRLIYFSYDVKMKEKGDIPEGYSVSREKKERFSLILESASTNQTSMYLCASSLSSSPLHFGNGTRLTVT.

This chain links TRBV25-1 with TRBJ2-1; 8 nucleotides match TRBD2. V shed 1 base, J shed 1 base, and the junction held 12 bases outside the gene matches. The germline CDR1 and CDR2 sequences are MGHDK and SYGVNS. This CDR3 comprises 19 residues. In nucleotides, the CDR3 is TGTGCCAGCAGTGAATTTTCTAGCGGGTGGGCAAGTTCCTACAATGAGCAGTTCTTC. Translating gives CASSEFSSGWASSYNEQFF.

The rearrangement links TRBV7-6 to TRBJ2-3, with D perhaps TRBD1 (6 bases). The germline V gene encodes CDR1 SGHVS and CDR2 FNYEAQ. V was shortened by 5 bases and J by 3 bases, with 15 bases between the two germline ends. The CDR3 runs to 15 residues. The CDR3 bases are TGTGCCAGCAGCCCGGTTGGGGGCTGGACAGATACGCAGTATTTT. Residues: CASSPVGGWTDTQYF.

This clonotype was seen only once. V gene TRBV10-3 combines with J gene TRBJ1-2; no clear D. This CDR3 comprises 14 residues. Trimming left V 0 bases short and J 4 bases short, with 9 bases between. CDR1 is ENHRY, CDR2 SYGVKD, per germline. CDR3 in amino acids: CAISESVNPYGYTF. DNA for the CDR3: TGTGCCATCAGTGAGTCGGTAAATCCCTATGGCTACACCTTC.

The chain links TRBV2 to TRBJ1-1; no definite D call. Germline-derived CDR1 and CDR2 are SNHLY and FYNNEI. Trimming took 4 bases from V and 10 from J, leaving 19 bases between them. This CDR3 region has 14 residues. In DNA form, the CDR3 reads TGTGCCAGCAGTGGGGTGGGGTTCGGGATTGGAGCTTTCTTT. Translating it yields CASSGVGFGIGAFF.

The V and J genes are TRBV27 and TRBJ1-2, with TRBD1 identical over 9 bases. Germline CDR1 reads MNHEY; CDR2 reads SMNVEV (reference sequence). V was clipped by 5 bases and J by 8 bases; unmatched bases: 9. This CDR3 has 14 amino acids. CDR3 loop: CASSTRTGEYGYTF. The CDR3 DNA follows: TGTGCCAGCAGTACTCGGACAGGGGAGTACGGCTACACCTTC.

The gene calls are TRBV5-1 and TRBJ2-3; 9 bases align to TRBD2. Germline V lookup: CDR1 SGHRS, CDR2 YFSETQ. J gave up 5 bases and V 0 bases, and 13 bases lay outside the gene matches. This CDR3 has 18 residues. The CDR3, as DNA: TGCGCCAGCAGCTTGGCCCCATCGTTTAGCGGGAGTATAGATACGCAGTATTTT. It codes for CASSLAPSFSGSIDTQYF.

The sample holds one count of this clonotype. The V gene is TRBV15, the J gene TRBJ2-1; D possibly corresponds to TRBD2 (6 bases). CDR1 and CDR2 from the germline V gene are LNHNV and YYDKDF (reference sequence). V lost 1 base and J lost 4, with 14 bases in between. The CDR3 is 16 amino acids. CDR3 sequence reads: CATSRVGDGTYNEQFF. The CDR3 region has the DNA TGTGCCACCAGCAGAGTGGGGGACGGGACTTACAATGAGCAGTTCTTC.

This sequence joins TRBV10-3 and TRBJ1-5; no definite D call. Trimming took 0 bases from V and 0 from J, leaving 9 bases between them. CDR3 size: 16 residues. Germline V CDR1 and CDR2: ENHRY, SYGVKD. The CDR3 nucleotides read TGTGCCATCAGTGAGTCAGGCGGCATTAGCAATCAGCCCCAGCATTTT. Its translation: CAISESGGISNQPQHF.

V gene TRBV25-1 combines with J gene TRBJ1-1; no clear D. Germline values: CDR1 MGHDK, CDR2 SYGVNS. The length of the CDR3 is 14 residues. Trimming stripped 3 bases from V and 5 bases from J, with 13 bases between. The DNA for the CDR3 is TGTGCCAGCAGTGACCGGCCGGGCGGGACTGAAGCTTTCTTT. It codes for CASSDRPGGTEAFF.

This clonotype has a handful of counts. The chain uses TRBV3-1 and TRBJ2-3; no firm D call. This CDR3 is built from 13 residues. V was pared by 5 bases and J by 14 bases, with 20 bases between. Germline CDR1 reads LGHDT; CDR2 reads YNNKEL (reference sequence). The CDR3 reads CASSSRPHRYAYF. The CDR3 region has the DNA TGTGCCAGCAGCTCGCGGCCGCACAGATACGCGTATTTT.

The V gene is TRBV20-1, the J gene TRBJ1-6; D unclear. V dropped 1 base and J dropped 10 bases, with 11 bases sitting between them. Looked up from germline, CDR1 is DFQATT and CDR2 is SNEGSKA (reference sequence). The length of the CDR3 is 13 residues. CDR3 sequence: CSARGRQNSPLHF. The CDR3 DNA reads TGCAGTGCTAGAGGAAGGCAAAACTCACCCCTCCACTTT.

This rearrangement joins TRBV7-9 to TRBJ2-4; TRBD2 matches at 9 bases. The DNA matches TRBJ2-7 better at its end, which makes the J call doubtful. CDR3 size: 14 residues. CDR1 is SEHNR and CDR2 is FQNEAQ in the germline V gene (reference sequence). The CDR3: CASSLGGLAIEQYF. CDR3 in DNA: TGTGCCAGCAGCTTAGGGGGACTAGCTATCGAGCAGTACTTC.

Concerning this clonotype itself: A read error may produce the germline difference seen at one junction end. The chain has TRBV29-1 and TRBJ2-5; 8 nucleotides match TRBD1. The CDR3 runs to 13 residues. Germline V CDR1 and CDR2: SQVTM, ANQGSEA. Here the CDR3 DNA reads TGCGGCGTTGAGACAGGGGTTTCGCAGACCCAGTACTTC. Translating it yields CGVETGVSQTQYF.

This clonotype was picked up a small number of times. This sequence joins TRBV2 and TRBJ1-6, with 7 nucleotides matching TRBD1. From germline, CDR1 is SNHLY and CDR2 FYNNEI. V trimming: 6 bases; J trimming: 6 bases; junction bases outside the gene matches: 8. The CDR3 has 15 amino acids. The DNA of the CDR3 is TGTGCCAGCAGAGCCGGGACAGAGCTTAATTCACCCCTCCACTTT. Translation gives CASRAGTELNSPLHF. Based on the CDR3 plus reference TRBV2 and TRBJ1-6, the full variable domain is EPEVTQTPSHQVTQMGQEVILRCVPISNHLYFYWYRQILGQKVEFLVSFYNNEISEKSEIFDDQFSVERPDGSNFTLKIRSTKLEDSAMYFCASRAGTELNSPLHFGNGTRLTVT.

Worth noting for this clonotype: The junction departs from the called germline gene at one end, perhaps through a read error. This chain uses TRBV11-1 with TRBJ2-1; 9 positions match TRBD2. The CDR3 has 15 residues. The germline CDR1 and CDR2 sequences are SGHAT and FQDESV (reference sequence). The CDR3 sequence: CASSPALAGSNEQLF. The CDR3 bases are TGTGCCAGCAGCCCAGCCCTAGCGGGGAGCAATGAGCAGTTATTC.

This chain uses TRBV27 with TRBJ1-2; no firm D call. This CDR3 contains 15 residues. Trimming cost V 5 bases and J 3 bases, with 16 bases left between them. The germline V gene encodes CDR1 MNHEY and CDR2 SMNVEV (reference sequence). CDR3 protein: CASSNSREGYYGYTF. Here the CDR3 DNA reads TGTGCCAGCAGTAACTCGAGGGAAGGGTACTATGGCTACACCTTC.

J is TRBJ2-5 and V is TRBV3-1; 12 bases fit TRBD2. This CDR3 has 19 residues. V lost 4 bases and J lost 11; bases outside the gene matches: 23. CDR1 and CDR2 (germline): LGHDT, YNNKEL (reference sequence). This CDR3 reads CASSLMRTSGEGRIDEQYF. DNA of the CDR3: TGTGCCAGCAGCCTCATGAGGACTAGCGGGGAAGGAAGGATTGATGAGCAGTACTTC.

This clonotype occurred many times. V is TRBV7-2 and J is TRBJ1-2; no firm D call. The V and J ends lost 5 bases and 1 base respectively, with 14 bases between them. Germline V gives CDR1 SGHTA, CDR2 FQGNSA. This CDR3 comprises 15 residues. CDR3 residues: CASSPSPGSNYGYTF. CDR3 in DNA: TGTGCCAGCAGCCCGAGCCCCGGAAGTAACTATGGCTACACCTTC.